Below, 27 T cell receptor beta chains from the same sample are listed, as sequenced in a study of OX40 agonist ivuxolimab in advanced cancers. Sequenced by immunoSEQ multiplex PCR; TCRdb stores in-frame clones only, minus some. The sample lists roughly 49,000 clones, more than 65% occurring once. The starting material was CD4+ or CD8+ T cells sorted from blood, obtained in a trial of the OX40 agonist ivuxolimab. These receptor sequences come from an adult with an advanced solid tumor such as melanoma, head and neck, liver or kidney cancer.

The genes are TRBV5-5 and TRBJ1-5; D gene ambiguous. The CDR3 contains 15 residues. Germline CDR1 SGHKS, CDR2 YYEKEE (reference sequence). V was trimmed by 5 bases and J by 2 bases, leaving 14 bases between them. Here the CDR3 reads CASSTDFAGNQPQHF. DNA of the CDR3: TGTGCCAGCAGTACCGACTTTGCCGGCAATCAGCCCCAGCATTTT.

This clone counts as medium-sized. CDR3 nucleotide sequence: TGCGCCAGCAGCCAAGAGGGGGCTTCTGGAAACACCATATATTTT. It codes for CASSQEGASGNTIYF. J is TRBJ1-3 and V is TRBV4-1, with D perhaps TRBD1 (6 bases). The V end lost 0 bases, the J end lost 1 base, and 7 bases lay between the germline ends. There are 15 residues in the CDR3. Germline CDR1 MGHRA, CDR2 YSYEKL.

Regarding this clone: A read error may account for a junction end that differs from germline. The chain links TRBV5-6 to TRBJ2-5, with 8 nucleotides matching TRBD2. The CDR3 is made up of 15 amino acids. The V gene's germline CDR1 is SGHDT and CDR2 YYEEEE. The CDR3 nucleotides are TGTGCCAGCAGCTCAGGAGCGGGGGTAAGAGAGTCCCAGTACTTC. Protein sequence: CASSSGAGVRESQYF.

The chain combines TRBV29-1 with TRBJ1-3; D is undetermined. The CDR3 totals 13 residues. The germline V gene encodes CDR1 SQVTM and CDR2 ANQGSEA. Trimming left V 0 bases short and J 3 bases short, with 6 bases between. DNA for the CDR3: TGCAGCGTTGAAGAACTCCTTGGAAACACCATATATTTT. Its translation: CSVEELLGNTIYF. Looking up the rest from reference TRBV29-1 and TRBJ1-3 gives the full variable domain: SAVISQKPSRDICQRGTSLTIQCQVDSQVTMMFWYRQQPGQSLTLIATANQGSEATYESGFVIDKFPISRPNLTFSTLTVSNMSPEDSSIYLCSVEELLGNTIYFGEGSWLTVV.

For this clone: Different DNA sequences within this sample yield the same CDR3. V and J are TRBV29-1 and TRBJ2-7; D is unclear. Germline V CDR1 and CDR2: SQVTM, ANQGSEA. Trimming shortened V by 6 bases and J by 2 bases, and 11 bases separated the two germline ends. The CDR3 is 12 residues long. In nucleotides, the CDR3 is TGCAGCGTGGCTCAGGTACCCTACGAGCAGTACTTC. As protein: CSVAQVPYEQYF.

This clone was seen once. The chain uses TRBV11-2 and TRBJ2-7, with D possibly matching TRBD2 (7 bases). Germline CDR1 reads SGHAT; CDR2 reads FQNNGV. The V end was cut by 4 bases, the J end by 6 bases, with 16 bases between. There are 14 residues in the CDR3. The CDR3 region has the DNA TGTGCCAGCAGCTCGAACCGGGGGGCCCCCGAGCAGTACTTC. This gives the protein CASSSNRGAPEQYF.

The CDR3 nucleotides are TGCAGCGCTGGGGGACAGGGTGGAGGCTACACCTTC. This sequence encodes CSAGGQGGGYTF. This chain links TRBV29-1 with TRBJ1-2; 9 bases line up with TRBD1. V lost 7 bases to trimming and J lost 8 bases; unmatched junction nucleotides: 8. This CDR3 has 12 amino acids. Germline V gene data show CDR1 as SQVTM and CDR2 as ANQGSEA.

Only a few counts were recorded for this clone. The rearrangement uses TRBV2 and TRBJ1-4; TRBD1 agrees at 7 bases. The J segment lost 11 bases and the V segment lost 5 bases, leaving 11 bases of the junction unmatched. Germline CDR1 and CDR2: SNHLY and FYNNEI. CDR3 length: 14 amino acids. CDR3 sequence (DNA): TGTGCCAGCAGTTGGGGACAGTCAAAGGGCAAACTGTTTTTT. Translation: CASSWGQSKGKLFF. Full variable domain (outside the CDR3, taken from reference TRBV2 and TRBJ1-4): EPEVTQTPSHQVTQMGQEVILRCVPISNHLYFYWYRQILGQKVEFLVSFYNNEISEKSEIFDDQFSVERPDGSNFTLKIRSTKLEDSAMYFCASSWGQSKGKLFFGSGTQLSVL.

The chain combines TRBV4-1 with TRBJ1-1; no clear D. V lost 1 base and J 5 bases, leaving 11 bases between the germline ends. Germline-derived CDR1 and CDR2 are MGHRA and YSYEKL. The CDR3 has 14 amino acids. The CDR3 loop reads CASSQGPVGTEAFF. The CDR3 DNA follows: TGCGCCAGCAGCCAAGGCCCGGTGGGGACTGAAGCTTTCTTT.

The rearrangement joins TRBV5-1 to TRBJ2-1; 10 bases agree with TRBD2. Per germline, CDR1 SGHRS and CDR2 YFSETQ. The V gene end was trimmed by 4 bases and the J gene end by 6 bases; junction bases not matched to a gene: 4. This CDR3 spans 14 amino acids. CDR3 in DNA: TGCGCCAGCAGCCCGAGGACTAGCGGCAATGAGCAGTTCTTC. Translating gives CASSPRTSGNEQFF.

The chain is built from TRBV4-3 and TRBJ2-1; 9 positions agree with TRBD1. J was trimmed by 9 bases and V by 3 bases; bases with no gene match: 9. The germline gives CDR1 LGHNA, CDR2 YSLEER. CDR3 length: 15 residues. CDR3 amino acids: CASSQLRQGDGEQFF. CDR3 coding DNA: TGCGCCAGCAGCCAGTTGAGACAGGGGGACGGTGAGCAGTTCTTC.

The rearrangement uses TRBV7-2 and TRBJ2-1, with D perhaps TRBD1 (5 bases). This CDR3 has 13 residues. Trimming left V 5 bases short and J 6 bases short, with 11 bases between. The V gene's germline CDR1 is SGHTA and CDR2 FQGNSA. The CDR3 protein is CASSEQAVNEQFF. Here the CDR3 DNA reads TGTGCCAGCAGCGAACAGGCCGTCAATGAGCAGTTCTTC.

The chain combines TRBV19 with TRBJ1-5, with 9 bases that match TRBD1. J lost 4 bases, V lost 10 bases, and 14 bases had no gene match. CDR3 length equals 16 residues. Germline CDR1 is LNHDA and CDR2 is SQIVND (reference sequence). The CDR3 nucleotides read TGTGCCACACAGAGGGGGGGACAGGGTCTTAATCAGCCCCAGCATTTT. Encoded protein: CATQRGGQGLNQPQHF.

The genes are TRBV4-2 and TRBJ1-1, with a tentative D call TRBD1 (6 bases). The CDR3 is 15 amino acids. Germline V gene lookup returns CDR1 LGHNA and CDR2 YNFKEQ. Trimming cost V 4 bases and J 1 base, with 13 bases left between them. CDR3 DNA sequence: TGTGCCAGCAGCCCACAAGGGGGGTCGAACACTGAAGCTTTCTTT. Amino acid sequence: CASSPQGGSNTEAFF.

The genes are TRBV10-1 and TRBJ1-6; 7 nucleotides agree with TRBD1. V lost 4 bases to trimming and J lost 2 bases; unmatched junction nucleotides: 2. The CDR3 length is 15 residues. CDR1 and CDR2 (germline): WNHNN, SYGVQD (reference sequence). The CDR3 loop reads CASSAGGAYNSPLHF. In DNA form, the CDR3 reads TGCGCCAGCAGTGCAGGGGGAGCCTATAATTCACCCCTCCACTTT.

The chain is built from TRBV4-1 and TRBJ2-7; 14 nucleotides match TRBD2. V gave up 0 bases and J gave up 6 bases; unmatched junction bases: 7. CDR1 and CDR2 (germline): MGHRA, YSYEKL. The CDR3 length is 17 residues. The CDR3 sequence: CASSQEGLAGEYTEQYF. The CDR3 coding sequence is TGCGCCAGCAGCCAAGAGGGACTAGCGGGGGAGTACACCGAGCAGTACTTC.

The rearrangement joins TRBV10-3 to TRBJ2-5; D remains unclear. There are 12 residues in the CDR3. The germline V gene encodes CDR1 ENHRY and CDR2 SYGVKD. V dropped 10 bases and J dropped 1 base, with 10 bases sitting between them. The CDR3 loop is CATSTSQETQYF. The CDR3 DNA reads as TGTGCCACCAGCACTTCCCAAGAGACCCAGTACTTC.

CDR3 sequence (DNA): TGTGCCAGCAGCGCGGGACAGATCCGGGAGACCCAGTACTTC. It is translated as CASSAGQIRETQYF. The rearrangement uses TRBV9 and TRBJ2-5; TRBD1 aligns across 7 bases. The junction had 7 bases not matched to a gene; V was cut back by 3 bases and J by 5 bases. Germline values: CDR1 SGDLS, CDR2 YYNGEE. The CDR3 consists of 14 residues.

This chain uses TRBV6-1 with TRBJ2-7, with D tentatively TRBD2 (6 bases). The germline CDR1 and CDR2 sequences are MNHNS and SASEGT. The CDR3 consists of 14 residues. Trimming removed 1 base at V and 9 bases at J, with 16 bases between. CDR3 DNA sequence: TGTGCCAGCAGTGAAGGGACCACCGGCGGGGCGCAGTACTTC. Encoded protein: CASSEGTTGGAQYF.

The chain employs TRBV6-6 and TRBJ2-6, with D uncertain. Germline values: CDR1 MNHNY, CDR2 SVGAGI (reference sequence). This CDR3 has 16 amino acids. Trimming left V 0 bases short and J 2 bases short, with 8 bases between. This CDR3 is CASSYSPNTGANVLTF. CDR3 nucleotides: TGTGCCAGCAGTTACTCCCCAAATACTGGGGCCAACGTCCTGACTTTC.

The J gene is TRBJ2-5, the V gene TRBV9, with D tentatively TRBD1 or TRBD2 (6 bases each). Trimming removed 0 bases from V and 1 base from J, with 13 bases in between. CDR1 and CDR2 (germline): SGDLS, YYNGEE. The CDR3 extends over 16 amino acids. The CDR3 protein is CASSVGYGGPQETQYF. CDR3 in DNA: TGTGCCAGCAGCGTAGGATATGGGGGGCCCCAAGAGACCCAGTACTTC.

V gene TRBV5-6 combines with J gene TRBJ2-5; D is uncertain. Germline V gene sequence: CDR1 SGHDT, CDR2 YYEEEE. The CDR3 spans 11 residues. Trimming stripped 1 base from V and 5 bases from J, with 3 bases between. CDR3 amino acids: CASSLMETQYF. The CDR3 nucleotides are TGTGCCAGCAGCTTGATGGAGACCCAGTACTTC.

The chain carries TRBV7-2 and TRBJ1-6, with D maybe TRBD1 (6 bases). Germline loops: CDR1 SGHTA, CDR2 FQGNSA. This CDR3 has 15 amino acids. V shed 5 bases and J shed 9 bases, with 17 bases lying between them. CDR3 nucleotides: TGTGCCAGCAGCCCCCGAGGCAGGGGTAGTTCACCCCTCCACTTT. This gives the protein CASSPRGRGSSPLHF.

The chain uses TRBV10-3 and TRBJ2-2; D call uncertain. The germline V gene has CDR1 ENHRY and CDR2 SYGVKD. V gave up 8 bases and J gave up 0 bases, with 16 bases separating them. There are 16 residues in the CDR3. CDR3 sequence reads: CAIAPTGRANTGELFF. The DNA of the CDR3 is TGTGCCATCGCTCCGACCGGTAGGGCGAACACCGGGGAGCTGTTTTTT.

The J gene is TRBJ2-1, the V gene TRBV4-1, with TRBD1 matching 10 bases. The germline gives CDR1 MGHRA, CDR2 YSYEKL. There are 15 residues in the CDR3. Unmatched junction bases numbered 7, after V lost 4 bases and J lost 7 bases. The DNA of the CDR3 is TGCGCCAGCAGCCTCGACAGGGGGCGACGAAATGAGCAGTTCTTC. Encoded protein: CASSLDRGRRNEQFF.

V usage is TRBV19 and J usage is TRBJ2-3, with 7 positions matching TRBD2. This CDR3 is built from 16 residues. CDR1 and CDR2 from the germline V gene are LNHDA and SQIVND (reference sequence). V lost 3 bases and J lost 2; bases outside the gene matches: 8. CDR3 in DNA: TGTGCCAGTAGTATGGGAGCGGGGACGTTCACAGATACGCAGTATTTT. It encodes CASSMGAGTFTDTQYF.

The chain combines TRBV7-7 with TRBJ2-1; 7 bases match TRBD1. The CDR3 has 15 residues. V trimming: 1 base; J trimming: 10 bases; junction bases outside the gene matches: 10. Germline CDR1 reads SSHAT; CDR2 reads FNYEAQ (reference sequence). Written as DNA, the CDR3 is TGTGCCAGCAGCTTAGACGCGACAGGGATTCGGGAGCAGTTCTTC. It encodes CASSLDATGIREQFF.